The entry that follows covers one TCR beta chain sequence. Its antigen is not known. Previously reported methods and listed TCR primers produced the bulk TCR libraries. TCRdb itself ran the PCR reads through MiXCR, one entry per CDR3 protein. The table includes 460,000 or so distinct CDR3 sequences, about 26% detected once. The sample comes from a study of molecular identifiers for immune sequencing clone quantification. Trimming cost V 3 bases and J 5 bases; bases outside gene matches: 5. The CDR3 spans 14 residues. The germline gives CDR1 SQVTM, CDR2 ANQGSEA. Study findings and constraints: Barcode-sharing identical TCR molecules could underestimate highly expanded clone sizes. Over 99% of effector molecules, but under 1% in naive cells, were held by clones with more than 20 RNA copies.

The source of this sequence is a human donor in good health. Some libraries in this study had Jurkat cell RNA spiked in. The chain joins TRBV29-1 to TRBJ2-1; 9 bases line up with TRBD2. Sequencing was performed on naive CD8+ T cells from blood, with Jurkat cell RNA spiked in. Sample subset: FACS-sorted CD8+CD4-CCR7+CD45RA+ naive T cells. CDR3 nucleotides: TGCAGCGTTGACGGGCTAGCGGGAAACAATGAGCAGTTCTTC. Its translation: CSVDGLAGNNEQFF.